What follows are 24 T cell receptor beta chains derived from one specimen sequenced in a study of T cells after yellow fever vaccination. MiXCR, run by TCRdb on the 5' RACE reads, gives a single entry per CDR3 protein. Of about 630,000 distinct CDR3 sequences listed, more than 9% are singletons. Sequences were derived from PBMCs, sampled on the day of the yellow fever booster vaccination. These receptors all stem from a man under 40 who received the YFV17D yellow fever vaccine.

This clonotype was seen repeatedly, ten times or more. The V gene is TRBV6-5, the J gene TRBJ2-1; D not certain. The CDR3 contains 15 residues. The V and J ends lost 2 bases and 4 bases respectively, with 12 bases between them. From germline, CDR1 is MNHEY and CDR2 SVGAGI. Here the CDR3 DNA reads TGTGCCAGCAGTTACGAACAAAGAAGATACAATGAGCAGTTCTTC. Translation gives CASSYEQRRYNEQFF.

The chain combines TRBV6-2 or TRBV6-3 with TRBJ2-1; D may correspond to TRBD1 or TRBD2 (5 bases each). In germline, CDR1 is MNHEY, CDR2 SVGEGT. Trimming took 5 bases from V and 5 from J, leaving 16 bases between them. CDR3 length: 15 amino acids. In DNA, the CDR3 is TGTGCCAGCAGTGACGGGACGGGAACCAACAATGAGCAGTTCTTC. Protein product: CASSDGTGTNNEQFF.

V and J are TRBV6-1 and TRBJ2-1, with TRBD2 matching 7 bases. Germline V gives CDR1 MNHNS, CDR2 SASEGT. This CDR3 spans 14 amino acids. V gave up 6 bases and J gave up 10 bases; unmatched junction bases: 12. CDR3 in amino acids: CASSAAAGSLEQFF. CDR3 DNA sequence: TGTGCCAGCAGCGCGGCAGCGGGAAGTCTAGAGCAGTTCTTC.

This clonotype has only a few counts. The V gene is TRBV5-1, the J gene TRBJ2-1; the match to TRBD2 covers 8 bases. In germline, CDR1 is SGHRS, CDR2 YFSETQ. The CDR3 covers 17 residues. V was clipped by 3 bases and J by 4 bases; unmatched bases: 12. The CDR3 sequence: CASSSGAASGPYNEQFF. Here the CDR3 DNA reads TGCGCCAGCAGCTCCGGGGCGGCTAGCGGGCCTTACAATGAGCAGTTCTTC.

The chain uses TRBV6-1 and TRBJ1-5; no firm D call. Trimming left V 4 bases short and J 12 bases short, with 16 bases between. Germline lookup yields CDR1 MNHNS and CDR2 SASEGT. The length of the CDR3 is 13 residues. For the CDR3, the DNA is TGTGCCAGCAGTGCTGCGGAGGGAGACCTCCAGCATTTT. It translates to CASSAAEGDLQHF.

The V gene is TRBV30, the J gene TRBJ1-6; 7 bases are a match to TRBD1. This CDR3 comprises 14 residues. Germline CDR1 reads GTSNPN; CDR2 reads SVGIG (reference sequence). V was pared by 1 base and J by 10 bases, with 7 bases of the junction left unmatched. For the CDR3, the DNA is TGTGCCTGGAGTGCCGCAGGGGGAGAATCACCCCTCCACTTT. It specifies CAWSAAGGESPLHF.

This clonotype was detected a few times. V gene TRBV2 combines with J gene TRBJ1-6, with 7 bases that match TRBD1. V lost 6 bases to trimming and J lost 9 bases; unmatched junction nucleotides: 14. The CDR3 runs 16 residues. CDR1 SNHLY and CDR2 FYNNEI come from the germline V gene. In nucleotides, the CDR3 is TGTGCCAGCAGCCGACAGGGCGGCACGGTGGGTTCACCCCTCCACTTT. This encodes CASSRQGGTVGSPLHF.

J is TRBJ1-5 and V is TRBV7-2; TRBD1 is a possible D gene (6 bases). CDR1 is SGHTA, CDR2 FQGNSA, per germline. V was clipped by 5 bases and J by 4 bases, with 12 bases between them. This CDR3 spans 14 amino acids. The CDR3 loop is CASSPSQGNQPQHF. The CDR3 DNA follows: TGTGCCAGCAGCCCCAGCCAGGGGAATCAGCCCCAGCATTTT. The full variable domain, in which reference TRBV7-2 and TRBJ1-5 provide the parts outside the CDR3, is GAGVSQSPSNKVTEKGKDVELRCDPISGHTALYWYRQSLGQGLEFLIYFQGNSAPDKSGLPSDRFSAERTGGSVSTLTIQRTQQEDSAVYLCASSPSQGNQPQHFGDGTRLSIL.

The chain links TRBV20-1 to TRBJ2-1; either TRBD1 or TRBD2 may fit D (6 bases each). CDR1 and CDR2 from the germline V gene are DFQATT and SNEGSKA (reference sequence). This CDR3 contains 11 residues. V was shortened by 5 bases and J by 8 bases, with 10 bases between the two germline ends. The CDR3 loop reads CSAPRGDEQFF. The DNA of the CDR3 is TGCAGTGCTCCTAGGGGGGATGAGCAGTTCTTC.

This clonotype was detected ten times or more. The chain has TRBV5-6 and TRBJ2-4; TRBD1 or TRBD2 may be the D gene (6 bases each). V was pared by 0 bases and J by 7 bases, with 14 bases between. Germline CDR1 and CDR2: SGHDT and YYEEEE. This CDR3 spans 15 amino acids. The CDR3 region is CASSLGGGPGNIQYF. CDR3 nucleotide sequence: TGTGCCAGCAGCTTGGGAGGGGGGCCGGGGAACATTCAGTACTTC.

The V call is TRBV11-2, the J call TRBJ2-7; TRBD1 matches 9 bases. CDR3 size: 15 residues. The trim removed 5 bases at V and 2 bases at J, leaving 7 bases unmatched. Per the germline V gene, CDR1 is SGHAT and CDR2 is FQNNGV. The CDR3 nucleotides read TGTGCCAGCAGCGGGGGGACAGGGATAACCTACGAGCAGTACTTC. This codes for CASSGGTGITYEQYF.

The genes are TRBV7-9 and TRBJ2-1; D may be TRBD1 (5 bases). Germline CDR1 is SEHNR and CDR2 is FQNEAQ (reference sequence). The CDR3 contains 16 residues. The germline V and J ends were trimmed by 5 bases and 0 bases, with 14 bases remaining between them. The CDR3: CASSPQVSVSYNEQFF. Written as DNA, the CDR3 is TGTGCCAGCAGCCCACAGGTTTCGGTCTCCTACAATGAGCAGTTCTTC.

The V and J genes are TRBV5-1 and TRBJ2-1, with TRBD2 identical over 12 bases. The CDR3 covers 14 residues. The germline V gene has CDR1 SGHRS and CDR2 YFSETQ. Trimming took 7 bases from V and 7 from J; bases not matched to a gene: 6. Here the CDR3 DNA reads TGCGCCAGCGGCCCGGGGACTAGCGGGAATGAGCAGTTCTTC. This encodes CASGPGTSGNEQFF.

The V and J genes are TRBV12-3 or TRBV12-4 and TRBJ2-1, with TRBD1 as a possible D gene (5 bases). Trimming took off 6 bases at V and 9 bases at J, with 12 bases between the two ends. The CDR3 loop spans 12 amino acids. The CDR3 loop is CASSNRRGEQFF. The CDR3 DNA reads TGTGCCAGCAGCAACAGGAGAGGTGAGCAGTTCTTC.

About this clonotype itself: The junction and the germline gene differ at one end; a read error may be behind it. V is TRBV3-1 and J is TRBJ2-1; maybe TRBD2 (6 bases). The germline CDR1 and CDR2 sequences are LGHDT and YNNKEL (reference sequence). The CDR3 contains 18 residues. The CDR3 sequence: CASTQDGPDYLSYNEQFF. The CDR3 nucleotides are TGTGCCAGCACCCAAGATGGGCCGGACTATCTGTCCTACAATGAGCAGTTCTTC.

This clonotype was detected many times. The junction does not match germline at one end; this may be a read error. The chain joins TRBV12-3 or TRBV12-4 to TRBJ2-5; 9 nucleotides match TRBD2. CDR3 length equals 15 residues. Here the CDR3 reads CASSIAAGGQETQYF. The CDR3 region has the DNA TGTGCCAGCAGTATAGCGGCGGGAGGGCAAGAGACCCAGTACTTC.

Ten or more counts support this clonotype. The chain employs TRBV5-1 and TRBJ2-1; 7 bases match TRBD1. Unmatched junction bases numbered 4, after V lost 0 bases and J lost 7 bases. The CDR3 has 14 amino acids. Germline lookup yields CDR1 SGHRS and CDR2 YFSETQ. CDR3 sequence reads: CASSLVEGANEQFF. The CDR3 DNA reads as TGCGCCAGCAGCTTGGTAGAGGGGGCTAATGAGCAGTTCTTC.

The genes are TRBV7-2 and TRBJ2-1, with 7 positions matching TRBD2. Germline lookup yields CDR1 SGHTA and CDR2 FQGNSA. The CDR3 consists of 14 residues. V lost 6 bases and J lost 6; bases outside the gene matches: 8. The CDR3 DNA follows: TGTGCCAGCAGGGGGGGGGAGGGCCTCAATGAGCAGTTCTTC. Its translation is CASRGGEGLNEQFF.

CDR3 amino acids: CASSDRGMETYEQYF. The CDR3 nucleotides read TGTGCCAGCAGTGATCGGGGAATGGAGACCTACGAGCAGTACTTC. The V gene is TRBV25-1, the J gene TRBJ2-7; TRBD2 is a possible D gene (5 bases). Germline CDR1 MGHDK, CDR2 SYGVNS. This CDR3 comprises 15 residues. V was trimmed by 3 bases and J by 2 bases, leaving 14 bases between them.

This clonotype occurred a few times. The gene calls are TRBV6-6 and TRBJ1-2; D unresolved. The CDR3 totals 10 residues. Germline lookup yields CDR1 MNHNY and CDR2 SVGAGI (reference sequence). With 2 bases removed from V and 8 bases from J, the gap between germline ends came to 3 bases. The CDR3 nucleotides read TGTGCCAGCAGTTACCTAGGCTACACCTTC. It translates to CASSYLGYTF.

The chain links TRBV6-1 to TRBJ1-2; 8 bases are shared with TRBD1. Germline V CDR1 and CDR2: MNHNS, SASEGT. Unmatched junction bases numbered 11, after V lost 6 bases and J lost 8 bases. This CDR3 has 14 amino acids. The DNA of the CDR3 is TGTGCCAGCAGCGACCCCGGACAGGGTCCAGGCTACACCTTC. Residues: CASSDPGQGPGYTF.

This clonotype occurred a few times. This rearrangement joins TRBV29-1 to TRBJ2-7; 8 bases map to TRBD1. The CDR3 is made up of 15 amino acids. Germline assignment: CDR1 SQVTM and CDR2 ANQGSEA. The V gene end was trimmed by 6 bases and the J gene end by 1 base; junction bases not matched to a gene: 11. CDR3 in amino acids: CSVQGGTGVSYEQYF. CDR3 nucleotides: TGCAGCGTCCAAGGGGGGACAGGCGTGTCCTACGAGCAGTACTTC.

In its sample, this clonotype was seen once. The chain recombines TRBV27 with TRBJ2-7, with D possibly being TRBD1 or TRBD2 (5 bases each). The CDR3 covers 16 residues. V lost 5 bases to trimming and J lost 3 bases, with 20 bases between them. Germline-derived CDR1 and CDR2 are MNHEY and SMNVEV (reference sequence). CDR3: CASSLPPPGRGYEQYF. Written as DNA, the CDR3 is TGTGCCAGCAGTCTCCCACCCCCGGGACGGGGCTACGAGCAGTACTTC.

This clonotype was detected a few times. Relative to the germline gene, one junction end is altered; a read error may explain this. The chain carries TRBV10-3 and TRBJ2-3; TRBD2 aligns across 7 bases. The CDR3 has 13 residues. Looked up from germline, CDR1 is ENHRY and CDR2 is SYGVKD. CDR3 nucleotides: TGTGCCCTCAGAGCGGGAAGGGCAGATACGCAGTATTTT. It translates to CALRAGRADTQYF.